One and the same sample provided the 12 T cell receptor beta chains below, sequenced in a study of T cell changes during pregnancy in multiple sclerosis. Measured with immunoSEQ multiplex PCR; TCRdb has only the in-frame clones, and not every one. The profile covers tens of thousands of clones, with 92% appearing a single time and over 0.45% taken by the ten largest. Sample: CD4+ T cells from peripheral blood mononuclear cells, taken after pregnancy. The receptor source for this set is a female donor with multiple sclerosis, enrolled in a pregnancy study.

The V and J genes are TRBV2 and TRBJ2-3; 14 nucleotides line up with TRBD2. CDR3 length equals 19 residues. Germline values: CDR1 SNHLY, CDR2 FYNNEI. J gave up 0 bases and V 2 bases, and 7 bases lay outside the gene matches. The DNA of the CDR3 is TGTGCCAGCAGTGAACGCGGGACTAGCGGGGGAACTAGCACAGATACGCAGTATTTT. Its translation: CASSERGTSGGTSTDTQYF.

This chain joins TRBV2 and TRBJ2-5, with TRBD2 identical over 7 bases. The CDR3 is made up of 13 amino acids. The J segment lost 2 bases and the V segment lost 5 bases, leaving 2 bases of the junction unmatched. Germline V gene data show CDR1 as SNHLY and CDR2 as FYNNEI. The CDR3 is CASSWTRQETQYF. The CDR3 DNA is TGTGCCAGCAGTTGGACTAGACAAGAGACCCAGTACTTC.

The V and J genes are TRBV7-9 and TRBJ1-1, with D unresolved. The CDR3 extends over 14 amino acids. The germline gives CDR1 SEHNR, CDR2 FQNEAQ (reference sequence). V lost 5 bases to trimming and J lost 3 bases, with 13 bases between them. CDR3 in amino acids: CASSRYSWDTEAFF. As DNA, the CDR3 is TGTGCCAGCAGCCGCTACAGTTGGGACACTGAAGCTTTCTTT.

Notes on this clone: Other DNA sequences in the sample encode the same CDR3. This chain uses TRBV19 with TRBJ2-1; D gene ambiguous. Trimming removed 3 bases from V and 0 bases from J, with 9 bases in between. This CDR3 has 15 residues. Per the germline V gene, CDR1 is LNHDA and CDR2 is SQIVND (reference sequence). The CDR3 loop reads CASSIGQNSYNEQFF. The CDR3 DNA reads as TGTGCCAGTAGTATTGGCCAGAACTCCTACAATGAGCAGTTCTTC.

This sequence joins TRBV30 and TRBJ2-5, with D possibly being TRBD2 (5 bases). In germline, CDR1 is GTSNPN, CDR2 SVGIG (reference sequence). Trimming removed 1 base at V and 6 bases at J, with 12 bases between. CDR3 size: 13 residues. CDR3 in amino acids: CAWSASTGKTQYF. The CDR3 nucleotides are TGTGCCTGGAGTGCGTCAACCGGGAAGACCCAGTACTTC.

V and J are TRBV14 and TRBJ2-3, with TRBD1 matching 11 bases. V shed 4 bases, J shed 3 bases, and the junction held 9 bases outside the gene matches. The germline V gene has CDR1 SGHDN and CDR2 FVKESK. The CDR3 runs 17 residues. The CDR3: CASSLDPGQGATDTQYF. The CDR3 DNA reads TGTGCCAGCAGCCTAGACCCCGGACAGGGGGCAACAGATACGCAGTATTTT.

This rearrangement joins TRBV7-2 to TRBJ2-3; 7 nucleotides line up with TRBD2. Germline trimming cut 1 base from V and 4 bases from J; bases unmatched to any gene: 5. The length of the CDR3 is 15 residues. The germline CDR1 and CDR2 sequences are SGHTA and FQGNSA. The DNA for the CDR3 is TGTGCCAGCAGCTTAGTGCGGGGGAGAGCAGATACGCAGTATTTT. Translation: CASSLVRGRADTQYF.

This chain uses TRBV18 with TRBJ2-2; D is perhaps TRBD1 (5 bases). V was shortened by 5 bases and J by 1 base, with 11 bases between the two germline ends. CDR3 length: 15 residues. The germline V gene encodes CDR1 KGHSH and CDR2 LQKENI. The CDR3 spells CASSWSQGNTGELFF. The CDR3 nucleotides are TGTGCCAGCTCATGGTCGCAGGGGAACACCGGGGAGCTGTTTTTT.

The V gene is TRBV5-4, the J gene TRBJ1-1; D possibly corresponds to TRBD1 (5 bases). The germline V gene has CDR1 SGHNT and CDR2 YYREEE (reference sequence). The length of the CDR3 is 15 residues. Trimming stripped 3 bases from V and 2 bases from J, with 14 bases between. CDR3 nucleotides: TGTGCCAGCAGCTCGCGGGGCAGGGTTAACACTGAAGCTTTCTTT. Translated, it gives CASSSRGRVNTEAFF.

The genes are TRBV28 and TRBJ2-3, with 7 bases identical to TRBD2. The CDR3 sequence is 16 residues long. CDR1 is MDHEN and CDR2 is SYDVKM in the germline V gene. V dropped 4 bases and J dropped 7; count of bases not matched to a gene: 14. CDR3 bases: TGTGCCAGCAGTTCAGATCCCAATTGGGGGGGTAATACGCAGTATTTT. Translating it yields CASSSDPNWGGNTQYF.

The gene calls are TRBV18 and TRBJ2-1; 9 nucleotides align to TRBD1. The CDR3 covers 15 residues. The V and J ends lost 1 base and 7 bases, in that order; junction bases with no gene match: 5. Germline values: CDR1 KGHSH, CDR2 LQKENI. The CDR3 DNA reads as TGTGCCAGCTCACCACAACAGGGGGCACGGAATGAGCAGTTCTTC. It codes for CASSPQQGARNEQFF.

V is TRBV6-1 and J is TRBJ1-2; D is possibly TRBD1 (5 bases). The V gene lost 4 bases and the J gene lost 1 base, with 13 bases spanning the gap. Germline CDR1 MNHNS, CDR2 SASEGT. The CDR3 is 15 residues long. The CDR3 loop is CASSATGTLNYGYTF. In DNA, the CDR3 is TGTGCCAGCAGTGCTACCGGGACTCTTAACTATGGCTACACCTTC.